One sample yielded the 28 T cell receptor beta chains listed below, sequenced in a study of patients and donors after allogeneic stem cell transplantation. Each CDR3 protein is one row after TCRdb ran MiXCR on the RT-PCR reads. The repertoire holds 920,000 or so distinct CDR3 sequences, with roughly 17% as singletons. The sequencing sample was made of blood, either unsorted or a sorted T cell fraction (not recorded which). These receptors all come from a human donor who was either an allogeneic HSCT recipient or a stem cell or donor lymphocyte infusion donor (not recorded which). It is not recorded whose cells these are; they may come from a transplant donor.

This clonotype was seen a few times. The rearrangement links TRBV7-9 to TRBJ2-7; 9 nucleotides match TRBD1. There are 14 residues in the CDR3. J lost 4 bases, V lost 5 bases, and 6 bases had no gene match. Per germline, CDR1 SEHNR and CDR2 FQNEAQ (reference sequence). The CDR3 loop reads CASSHPGQGYEQYF. In DNA, the CDR3 is TGTGCCAGCAGCCACCCGGGACAGGGATACGAGCAGTACTTC.

This clonotype came up a few times. J is TRBJ1-2 and V is TRBV24-1; D ambiguous. Trimming removed 4 bases at V and 8 bases at J, with 13 bases between. The germline V gene encodes CDR1 KGHDR and CDR2 SFDVKD. The CDR3 contains 13 residues. The CDR3 region has the DNA TGTGCCACCAGTGACGACAACGTCGGCGGCTACACCTTC. As protein: CATSDDNVGGYTF.

The J gene is TRBJ2-1, the V gene TRBV27; 8 bases fit TRBD1. The junction had 5 bases not matched to a gene; V was cut back by 5 bases and J by 5 bases. There are 14 residues in the CDR3. CDR1 is MNHEY and CDR2 is SMNVEV in the germline V gene (reference sequence). CDR3 residues: CASSIRGPHNEQFF. The CDR3 nucleotides read TGTGCCAGCAGTATCAGGGGGCCCCACAATGAGCAGTTCTTC.

The V call is TRBV18, the J call TRBJ2-2; a possible D gene is TRBD1 (5 bases). This CDR3 has 16 residues. Per germline, CDR1 KGHSH and CDR2 LQKENI. Trimming stripped 1 base from V and 0 bases from J, with 9 bases between. The CDR3 DNA reads as TGTGCCAGCTCACCACAGGGGATATCGAACACCGGGGAGCTGTTTTTT. It codes for CASSPQGISNTGELFF.

This clonotype was recorded a few times. The chain has TRBV12-3 or TRBV12-4 and TRBJ2-5; no clear D gene. The CDR3 consists of 17 residues. Trimming removed 4 bases at V and 4 bases at J, with 22 bases between. CDR3 loop: CASSYGSQPIRGETQYF. CDR3 bases: TGTGCCAGCAGTTATGGGTCCCAGCCCATACGAGGAGAGACCCAGTACTTC.

The DNA of the CDR3 is TGTGCCAGCAGTTACCACCTATTCCTTTTCGACGGCCCCTATGGCTACACCTTC. This sequence encodes CASSYHLFLFDGPYGYTF. The V gene is TRBV6-2 or TRBV6-3, the J gene TRBJ1-2; D unresolved. The V end lost 2 bases, the J end lost 4 bases, and 23 bases lay between the germline ends. The length of the CDR3 is 18 residues. Germline loops: CDR1 MNHEY, CDR2 SVGEGT.

Points on this clonotype: At one boundary the junction diverges from the germline segment, which might be a read error. The chain's CDR3 is CASIPDGTSSHEQYF. CDR3 nucleotide sequence: TGTGCCAGCATTCCGGACGGGACTAGCTCCCACGAGCAGTACTTC. The V gene is TRBV6-2 or TRBV6-3, the J gene TRBJ2-7; 9 nucleotides agree with TRBD2. CDR1 is MNHEY, CDR2 SVGEGT, per germline. The CDR3 is 15 amino acids.

This clonotype was recorded a few times. J is TRBJ1-3 and V is TRBV28; the D gene is possibly TRBD1 (6 bases). CDR3 size: 15 residues. The ends were cut back, 7 bases at V and 0 bases at J, with 13 bases in the middle. The V gene's germline CDR1 is MDHEN and CDR2 SYDVKM. Written as DNA, the CDR3 is TGTGCCAGCAATCAGGGGCTAACCTCTGGAAACACCATATATTTT. Residues: CASNQGLTSGNTIYF.

V is TRBV3-1 and J is TRBJ2-7; 8 bases match TRBD2. V shed 0 bases, J shed 3 bases, and the junction held 10 bases outside the gene matches. Germline-derived CDR1 and CDR2 are LGHDT and YNNKEL (reference sequence). This CDR3 region has 17 residues. The CDR3 is CASSQDLGGLVGYEQYF. The CDR3 DNA reads TGTGCCAGCAGCCAAGATCTGGGGGGACTAGTCGGCTACGAGCAGTACTTC.

This clonotype was observed a few times. The J gene is TRBJ1-1, the V gene TRBV10-3, with D tentatively TRBD1 (5 bases). The CDR3 extends over 13 amino acids. Germline CDR1 reads ENHRY; CDR2 reads SYGVKD. V lost 8 bases and J lost 5, with 15 bases in between. The CDR3 region is CAIGGGVGTEAFF. The CDR3 nucleotides read TGTGCCATCGGCGGGGGGGTTGGGACTGAAGCTTTCTTT.

This clonotype was seen more than once but under ten times. This rearrangement joins TRBV5-6 to TRBJ2-3, with 14 bases that match TRBD2. V gave up 0 bases and J gave up 10 bases; unmatched junction bases: 7. The germline V gene encodes CDR1 SGHDT and CDR2 YYEEEE. CDR3 length equals 16 residues. CDR3 DNA: TGTGCCAGCAGCTTGGGGGGAAGACTAGCGGGAGGGGCGCAGTATTTT. Translating it yields CASSLGGRLAGGAQYF.

The table lists this clonotype with a few counts. CDR3 amino acids: CAISEPSRTDGYTF. The CDR3 DNA reads TGTGCCATCAGTGAGCCCAGCCGGACAGATGGCTACACCTTC. This chain joins TRBV10-3 and TRBJ1-2; tentatively, D is TRBD1 (6 bases). V was cut by 2 bases and J by 6 bases, with 13 bases left in between. The CDR3 is 14 residues long. Looked up from germline, CDR1 is ENHRY and CDR2 is SYGVKD.

The genes are TRBV5-1 and TRBJ1-1, with 10 positions matching TRBD1. The CDR3 runs to 15 residues. With V trimmed by 0 bases and J by 4 bases, 3 bases remained unmatched. Germline loops: CDR1 SGHRS, CDR2 YFSETQ. CDR3 nucleotides: TGCGCCAGCAGCTTGGAGGGGACAGGGGCCACTGAAGCTTTCTTT. It encodes CASSLEGTGATEAFF. The full variable domain, rest sourced from reference TRBV5-1 and TRBJ1-1, is KAGVTQTPRYLIKTRGQQVTLSCSPISGHRSVSWYQQTPGQGLQFLFEYFSETQRNKGNFPGRFSGRQFSNSRSEMNVSTLELGDSALYLCASSLEGTGATEAFFGQGTRLTVV.

This clonotype has more than one count but fewer than ten. J is TRBJ2-7 and V is TRBV9, with 7 bases lining up with TRBD1. Germline V gene data show CDR1 as SGDLS and CDR2 as YYNGEE. CDR3 length equals 14 residues. Trimming removed 7 bases from V and 2 bases from J; junction bases left unmatched: 9. CDR3 sequence (DNA): TGTGCCAGCGGCTCAACAGGGGATACCTACGAGCAGTACTTC. Its translation is CASGSTGDTYEQYF.

This clonotype was seen a few times. The rearrangement joins TRBV24-1 to TRBJ1-4; 8 bases agree with TRBD1. CDR3 length: 15 amino acids. In germline, CDR1 is KGHDR, CDR2 SFDVKD. J lost 7 bases, V lost 5 bases, and 8 bases had no gene match. Here the CDR3 reads CATSGPGGFGEKLFF. As DNA, the CDR3 is TGTGCCACCAGTGGACCAGGGGGCTTTGGTGAAAAACTGTTTTTT.

The chain joins TRBV20-1 to TRBJ1-1, with D tentatively TRBD1 (5 bases). Trimming pared 1 base from V and 3 bases from J, leaving 9 bases between. The CDR3 is made up of 13 amino acids. Germline CDR1 reads DFQATT; CDR2 reads SNEGSKA (reference sequence). The CDR3 sequence is CSARGGLDTEAFF. The CDR3 bases are TGCAGTGCTAGAGGGGGGTTGGACACTGAAGCTTTCTTT.

This clonotype was picked up one time. The chain couples TRBV12-5 to TRBJ2-7; 11 bases fit TRBD1. The germline V gene encodes CDR1 LGHNT and CDR2 FRNRAP. V lost 0 bases to trimming and J lost 0 bases; unmatched junction nucleotides: 13. The CDR3 covers 20 residues. The CDR3 nucleotides read TGTGCTAGTGGTTTGGTACTAGGGACAGGGGGGCTAGCGGACTCCTACGAGCAGTACTTC. Translating gives CASGLVLGTGGLADSYEQYF.

The chain recombines TRBV20-1 with TRBJ2-1; 9 positions agree with TRBD1. The length of the CDR3 is 14 residues. V lost 4 bases and J lost 3; bases outside the gene matches: 4. Germline CDR1 is DFQATT and CDR2 is SNEGSKA (reference sequence). Written as DNA, the CDR3 is TGCAGTGCTATACAGGGGGCTGGCTACAATGAGCAGTTCTTC. Translating gives CSAIQGAGYNEQFF.

The V gene is TRBV27, the J gene TRBJ2-1; no reliable D call. The CDR3 extends over 15 amino acids. Germline V gene lookup returns CDR1 MNHEY and CDR2 SMNVEV (reference sequence). V shed 0 bases and J shed 3 bases, with 9 bases lying between them. For the CDR3, the DNA is TGTGCCAGCAGTTTATCCGGGCTTAACTACAATGAGCAGTTCTTC. Protein: CASSLSGLNYNEQFF.

This rearrangement joins TRBV3-1 to TRBJ2-7; 13 bases align to TRBD2. This CDR3 spans 17 amino acids. Trimming took 4 bases from V and 1 from J; bases not matched to a gene: 7. Germline V CDR1 and CDR2: LGHDT, YNNKEL (reference sequence). CDR3 sequence reads: CASSPRLAGGRSYEQYF. The CDR3 nucleotides read TGTGCCAGCAGCCCCAGACTAGCGGGGGGCCGATCCTACGAGCAGTACTTC.

In its sample, this clonotype was seen many times. V is TRBV10-3 and J is TRBJ2-3, with a weak D call TRBD1 (6 bases). The CDR3 totals 15 residues. Trimming removed 6 bases at V and 0 bases at J, with 13 bases between. Germline V gene data show CDR1 as ENHRY and CDR2 as SYGVKD. CDR3 residues: CAIRGQTPSTDTQYF. DNA of the CDR3: TGTGCCATCAGAGGACAGACCCCTAGCACAGATACGCAGTATTTT.

This clonotype was counted only a few times. The CDR3 loop reads CASSFWGTGNTIYF. CDR3 coding DNA: TGTGCCAGCAGTTTTTGGGGGACTGGAAACACCATATATTTT. This chain joins TRBV12-3 or TRBV12-4 and TRBJ1-3, with D perhaps matching TRBD1 (5 bases). This CDR3 is built from 14 residues. V was pared by 3 bases and J by 2 bases, with 8 bases between.

V gene TRBV6-2 or TRBV6-3 combines with J gene TRBJ2-1; a weak D match, TRBD2 (6 bases). CDR3 length equals 14 residues. V was pared by 5 bases and J by 10 bases, with 18 bases between. From germline, CDR1 is MNHEY and CDR2 SVGEGT. CDR3 region: CASSPPGLGGEQFF. The CDR3, as DNA: TGTGCCAGCAGTCCACCGGGACTCGGCGGGGAGCAGTTCTTC.

This clonotype has only a few counts. The chain combines TRBV12-3 or TRBV12-4 with TRBJ1-1, with no clear D. The V end lost 4 bases, the J end lost 0 bases, and 6 bases lay between the germline ends. There are 13 residues in the CDR3. The chain's CDR3 is CASSSEMNTEAFF. CDR3 DNA sequence: TGTGCCAGCAGTTCGGAGATGAACACTGAAGCTTTCTTT.

This clonotype was observed once. The chain carries TRBV10-3 and TRBJ1-2; D unclear. The germline CDR1 and CDR2 sequences are ENHRY and SYGVKD. Trimming pared 0 bases from V and 6 bases from J, leaving 2 bases between. This CDR3 has 11 residues. The DNA for the CDR3 is TGTGCCATCAGTGAGTCGGATGGCTACACCTTC. This codes for CAISESDGYTF.

This clonotype was seen more than once but under ten times. The genes are TRBV13 and TRBJ2-5; TRBD2 matches at 11 bases. Germline CDR1 PRHDT, CDR2 FYEKMQ (reference sequence). The CDR3 has 16 residues. After removal of 2 bases from V and 5 bases from J, the junction contained 7 bases not matched to a gene. The CDR3 DNA follows: TGTGCCAGCAGCTTATCAGTAGCGGGGGGGCCGGAGACCCAGTACTTC. Residues: CASSLSVAGGPETQYF.

The V gene is TRBV5-1, the J gene TRBJ2-5; 9 nucleotides line up with TRBD2. Germline loops: CDR1 SGHRS, CDR2 YFSETQ. The CDR3 length is 16 residues. The junction had 5 bases not matched to a gene; V was cut back by 0 bases and J by 2 bases. For the CDR3, the DNA is TGCGCCAGCAGCTTGGCTGGACTAGCGACACAAGAGACCCAGTACTTC. This translates into CASSLAGLATQETQYF.

This chain connects TRBV6-5 to TRBJ1-1; D call uncertain. CDR1 is MNHEY, CDR2 SVGAGI, per germline. Trimming left V 2 bases short and J 10 bases short, with 8 bases between. CDR3 length equals 11 residues. The CDR3 DNA reads as TGTGCCAGCAGTTACGAGCAGCTAGCTTTCTTT. Its protein product is CASSYEQLAFF.